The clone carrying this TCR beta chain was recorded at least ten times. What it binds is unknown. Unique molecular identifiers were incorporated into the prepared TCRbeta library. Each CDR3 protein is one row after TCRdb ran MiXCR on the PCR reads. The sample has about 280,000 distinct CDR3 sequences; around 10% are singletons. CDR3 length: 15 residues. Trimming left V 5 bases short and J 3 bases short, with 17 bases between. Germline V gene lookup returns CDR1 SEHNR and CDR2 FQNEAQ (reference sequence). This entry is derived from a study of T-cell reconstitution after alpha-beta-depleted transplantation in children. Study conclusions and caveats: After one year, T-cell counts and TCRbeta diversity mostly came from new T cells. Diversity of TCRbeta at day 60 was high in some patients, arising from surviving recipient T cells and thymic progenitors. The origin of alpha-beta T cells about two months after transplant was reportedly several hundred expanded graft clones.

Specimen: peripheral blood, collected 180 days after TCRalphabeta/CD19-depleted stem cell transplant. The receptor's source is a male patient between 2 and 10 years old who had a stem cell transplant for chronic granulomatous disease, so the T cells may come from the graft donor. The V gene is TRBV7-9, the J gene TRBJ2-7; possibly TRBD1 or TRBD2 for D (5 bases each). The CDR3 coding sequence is TGTGCCAGCAGCCCACCGGGACGGAAGAACTACGAGCAGTACTTC. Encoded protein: CASSPPGRKNYEQYF.